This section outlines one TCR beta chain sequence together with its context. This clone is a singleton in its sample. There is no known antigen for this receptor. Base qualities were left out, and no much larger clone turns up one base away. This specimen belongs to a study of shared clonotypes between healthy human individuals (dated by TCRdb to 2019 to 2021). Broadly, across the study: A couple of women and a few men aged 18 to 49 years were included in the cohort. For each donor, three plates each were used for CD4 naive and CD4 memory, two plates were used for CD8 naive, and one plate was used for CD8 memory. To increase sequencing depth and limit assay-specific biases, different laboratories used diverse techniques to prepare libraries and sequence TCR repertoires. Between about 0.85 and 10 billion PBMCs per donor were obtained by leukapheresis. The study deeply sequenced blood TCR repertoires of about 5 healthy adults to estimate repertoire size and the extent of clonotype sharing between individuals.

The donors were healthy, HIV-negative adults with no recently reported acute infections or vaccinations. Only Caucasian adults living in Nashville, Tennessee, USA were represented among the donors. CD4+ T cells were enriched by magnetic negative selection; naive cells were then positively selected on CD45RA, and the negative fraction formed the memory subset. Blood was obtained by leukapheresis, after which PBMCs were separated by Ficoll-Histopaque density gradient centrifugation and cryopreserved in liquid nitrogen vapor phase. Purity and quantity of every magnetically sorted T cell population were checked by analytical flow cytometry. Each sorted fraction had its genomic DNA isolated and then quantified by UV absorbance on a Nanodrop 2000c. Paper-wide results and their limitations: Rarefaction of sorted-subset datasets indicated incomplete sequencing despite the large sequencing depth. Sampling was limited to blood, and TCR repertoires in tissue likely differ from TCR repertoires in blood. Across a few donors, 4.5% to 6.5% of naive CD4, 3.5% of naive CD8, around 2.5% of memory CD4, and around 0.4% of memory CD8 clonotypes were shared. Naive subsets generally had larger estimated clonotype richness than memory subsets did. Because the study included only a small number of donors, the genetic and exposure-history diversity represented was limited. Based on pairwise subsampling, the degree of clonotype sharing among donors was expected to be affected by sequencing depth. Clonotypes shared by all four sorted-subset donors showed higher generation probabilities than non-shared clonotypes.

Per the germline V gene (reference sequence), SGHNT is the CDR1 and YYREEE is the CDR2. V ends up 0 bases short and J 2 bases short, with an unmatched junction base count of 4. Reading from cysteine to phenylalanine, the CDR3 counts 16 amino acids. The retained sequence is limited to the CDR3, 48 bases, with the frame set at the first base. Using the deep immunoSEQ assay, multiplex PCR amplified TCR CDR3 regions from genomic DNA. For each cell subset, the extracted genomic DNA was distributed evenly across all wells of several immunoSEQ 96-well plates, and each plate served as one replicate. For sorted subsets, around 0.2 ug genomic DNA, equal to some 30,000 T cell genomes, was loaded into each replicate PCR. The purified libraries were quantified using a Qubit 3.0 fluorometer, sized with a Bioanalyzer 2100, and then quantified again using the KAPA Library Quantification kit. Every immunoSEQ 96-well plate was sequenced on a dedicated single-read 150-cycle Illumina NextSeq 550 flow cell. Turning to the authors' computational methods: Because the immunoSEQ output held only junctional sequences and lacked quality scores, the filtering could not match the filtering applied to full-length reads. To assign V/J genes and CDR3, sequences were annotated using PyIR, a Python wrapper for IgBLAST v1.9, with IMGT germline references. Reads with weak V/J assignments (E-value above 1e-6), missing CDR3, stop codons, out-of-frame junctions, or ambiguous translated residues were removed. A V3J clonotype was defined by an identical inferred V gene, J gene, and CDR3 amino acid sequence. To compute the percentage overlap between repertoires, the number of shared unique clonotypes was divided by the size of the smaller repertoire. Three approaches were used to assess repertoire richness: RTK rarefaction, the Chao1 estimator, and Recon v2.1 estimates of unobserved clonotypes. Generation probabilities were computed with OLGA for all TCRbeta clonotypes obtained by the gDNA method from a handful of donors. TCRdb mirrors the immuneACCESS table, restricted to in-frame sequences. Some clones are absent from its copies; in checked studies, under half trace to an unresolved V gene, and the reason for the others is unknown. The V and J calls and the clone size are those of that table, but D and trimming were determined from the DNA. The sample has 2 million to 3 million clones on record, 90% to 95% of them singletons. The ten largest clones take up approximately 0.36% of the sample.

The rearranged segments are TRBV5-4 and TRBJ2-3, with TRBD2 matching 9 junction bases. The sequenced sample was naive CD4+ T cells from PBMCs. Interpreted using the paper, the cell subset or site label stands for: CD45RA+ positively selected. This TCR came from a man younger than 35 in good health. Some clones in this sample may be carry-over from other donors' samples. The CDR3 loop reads CASSLVLAGPTDTQYF. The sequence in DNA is TGTGCCAGCAGCTTGGTTCTAGCGGGACCCACAGATACGCAGTATTTT.